This entry lists 17 T cell receptor beta chains sequenced from one sample in a study of regulatory T cells in long-lasting Graves disease (dated by TCRdb to the early 2020s). The time point label, as the study defines it: newly diagnosed GD, antithyroid drugs for less than 3 months. RNA was extracted from PBMCs in TRIzol for both TCR sequencing and RNA sequencing. The library was prepared using multiplex PCR. TCRdb shows the sequencer as Illumina HiSeq 4000. iRepertoire HTBI primers and Arm-PCR amplification of CDR3 regions were used to construct TCR beta libraries. TCRdb reworked the public reads: Q25 trimming with fastp, MiXCR clone assembly, productive beta chains retained. Identical CDR3 protein sequences are pooled into one entry, listed with their most common genes and DNA. The sample table shows about 540,000 distinct CDR3 sequences, and roughly 14% are seen once. Of the sample, over 7.5% is held by the ten largest clones.

A further study also used this sample, focusing on T cells in Graves' hyperthyroidism and ophthalmopathy.

The starting material was peripheral blood mononuclear cells (PBMCs), obtained at new diagnosis, from a patient treated with antithyroid drugs. The receptors shown here come from a man under 40 with Graves disease. Donor details come from another sample of the same person, matched by shared clones.

In DNA, the CDR3 is TGCGCCAGCAGTTTAGAGACCGCGCCCCACAATGAGCAGTTCTTC. This sequence encodes CASSLETAPHNEQFF. V gene TRBV5-1 combines with J gene TRBJ2-1, with D hard to call. Germline values: CDR1 SGHRS, CDR2 YFSETQ. Trimming stripped 5 bases from V and 5 bases from J, with 17 bases between. This CDR3 has 15 residues.

This clonotype was counted many times. The V and J genes are TRBV10-3 and TRBJ2-5, with 8 bases identical to TRBD2. The junction had 1 base not matched to a gene; V was cut back by 6 bases and J by 4 bases. Per germline, CDR1 ENHRY and CDR2 SYGVKD. The CDR3 contains 12 residues. The CDR3 here is CAISGGGETQYF. CDR3 nucleotide sequence: TGTGCCATCAGCGGGGGGGGAGAGACCCAGTACTTC.

This clonotype showed up just a few times. The chain combines TRBV7-2 with TRBJ2-7; 9 bases fit TRBD1. The CDR3 is 16 amino acids. Looked up from germline, CDR1 is SGHTA and CDR2 is FQGNSA. Germline trimming cut 3 bases from V and 4 bases from J; bases unmatched to any gene: 10. The CDR3 bases are TGTGCCAGCAGCTTGACCTCGGGACAGGGCGGGTACGAGCAGTACTTC. Encoded protein: CASSLTSGQGGYEQYF.

The rearrangement links TRBV7-8 to TRBJ1-2; 8 nucleotides match TRBD1. CDR3 size: 13 residues. Germline V gene lookup returns CDR1 SGHVS and CDR2 FQNEAQ. J was trimmed by 7 bases and V by 6 bases; bases with no gene match: 7. CDR3 DNA sequence: TGTGCCAGCAGGCAACAGGGGGACGCTGGCTACACCTTC. It yields the protein CASRQQGDAGYTF.

This clonotype was seen repeatedly, ten times or more. CDR3 sequence reads: CASSLALTGNEKLFF. CDR3 nucleotides: TGTGCCAGCAGCTTAGCTCTGACGGGAAATGAAAAACTGTTTTTT. The chain couples TRBV7-9 to TRBJ1-4; D gene unclear. V lost 0 bases to trimming and J lost 5 bases, with 10 bases between them. The V gene's germline CDR1 is SEHNR and CDR2 FQNEAQ (reference sequence). This CDR3 is built from 15 residues.

The chain carries TRBV27 and TRBJ1-5; TRBD1 matches 10 bases. V shed 5 bases, J shed 2 bases, and the junction held 6 bases outside the gene matches. Per the germline V gene, CDR1 is MNHEY and CDR2 is SMNVEV (reference sequence). The CDR3 is 16 residues long. The CDR3 DNA follows: TGTGCCAGCAGTCTTAGACAGGGGGCTGGCAATCAGCCCCAGCATTTT. Translated, it gives CASSLRQGAGNQPQHF.

This clonotype was observed at least ten times. This chain links TRBV15 with TRBJ1-5, with 8 nucleotides matching TRBD1. The CDR3 has 16 residues. After removal of 1 base from V and 0 bases from J, the junction contained 2 bases not matched to a gene. The germline gives CDR1 LNHNV, CDR2 YYDKDF (reference sequence). CDR3 amino acids: CATSRAGGLSNQPQHF. The CDR3 coding sequence is TGTGCCACCAGCAGAGCAGGGGGCCTTAGCAATCAGCCCCAGCATTTT.

The chain couples TRBV12-3 or TRBV12-4 to TRBJ2-2; unclear D gene. The length of the CDR3 is 13 residues. V was shortened by 7 bases and J by 7 bases, with 13 bases between the two germline ends. The CDR3 bases are TGTGCCAGCATAGGCATAGCCGGCGGGGAGCTGTTTTTT. Residues: CASIGIAGGELFF.

This clonotype has just a few counts. The chain uses TRBV29-1 and TRBJ1-1; D remains unclear. The CDR3 runs 14 residues. V was trimmed by 7 bases and J by 3 bases, leaving 18 bases between them. Looked up from germline, CDR1 is SQVTM and CDR2 is ANQGSEA. The CDR3 nucleotides are TGCAGCGCCCCCCGACAACCCCCGGACACTGAAGCTTTCTTT. Protein sequence: CSAPRQPPDTEAFF.

This clonotype was found many times. The chain joins TRBV5-1 to TRBJ2-1; D is possibly TRBD1 (6 bases). V gave up 1 base and J gave up 2 bases, with 10 bases separating them. The CDR3 has 15 amino acids. From germline, CDR1 is SGHRS and CDR2 YFSETQ. The CDR3 DNA sequence: TGCGCCAGCAGCTTGACAGGGAATACCTACAATGAGCAGTTCTTC. Protein sequence: CASSLTGNTYNEQFF.

The chain carries TRBV30 and TRBJ2-6; D might be TRBD2 (6 bases). V dropped 5 bases and J dropped 1 base, with 6 bases sitting between them. The CDR3 contains 13 residues. Germline CDR1 reads GTSNPN; CDR2 reads SVGIG (reference sequence). CDR3 nucleotides: TGTGCCTGGGGGACTTCTGGGGCCAACGTCCTGACTTTC. Translation gives CAWGTSGANVLTF.

To note about this clonotype: A read error likely explains this, since a far larger clone differs by one base. This sequence joins TRBV7-8 and TRBJ2-4; 14 bases fit TRBD2. The CDR3 totals 15 residues. Germline-derived CDR1 and CDR2 are SGHVS and FQNEAQ. The trim removed 3 bases at V and 13 bases at J, leaving 8 bases unmatched. CDR3 nucleotide sequence: TGTGCCAGCAGCTTGACTAGCGGGAGGGGAAATGAGCAGTACTTC. Its protein product is CASSLTSGRGNEQYF. Using reference TRBV7-8 and TRBJ2-4 for the parts outside the CDR3, the full variable domain is GAGVSQSPRYKVAKRGQDVALRCDPISGHVSLFWYQQALGQGPEFLTYFQNEAQLDKSGLPSDRFFAERPEGSVSTLKIQRTQQEDSAVYLCASSLTSGRGNEQYFGAGTRLSVL.

The V gene is TRBV7-9, the J gene TRBJ2-1; D gene uncertain. V lost 6 bases, J lost 7 bases, and 16 bases lay in between. The length of the CDR3 is 14 residues. From germline, CDR1 is SEHNR and CDR2 FQNEAQ (reference sequence). CDR3 nucleotides: TGTGCCAGCAGTCATCCTAAGACCCTGAATGAGCAGTTCTTC. Its translation: CASSHPKTLNEQFF. The complete variable domain, with remaining parts taken from reference TRBV7-9 and TRBJ2-1, reads DTGVSQNPRHKITKRGQNVTFRCDPISEHNRLYWYRQTLGQGPEFLTYFQNEAQLEKSRLLSDRFSAERPKGSFSTLEIQRTEQGDSAMYLCASSHPKTLNEQFFGPGTRLTVL.

This clonotype showed up many times. The rearrangement links TRBV6-1 to TRBJ1-1; D is undetermined. The CDR3 runs to 14 residues. In germline, CDR1 is MNHNS, CDR2 SASEGT. The germline V and J ends were trimmed by 4 bases and 1 base, with 10 bases remaining between them. The CDR3 DNA reads as TGTGCCAGCAGTGTCAGCACTCAGAACACTGAAGCTTTCTTT. This encodes CASSVSTQNTEAFF.

This clonotype was recorded many times. V usage is TRBV18 and J usage is TRBJ2-1; D possibly matches TRBD1 or TRBD2 (5 bases each). This CDR3 region has 15 residues. The V end lost 4 bases, the J end lost 4 bases, and 14 bases lay between the germline ends. Germline CDR1 is KGHSH and CDR2 is LQKENI. Here the CDR3 DNA reads TGTGCCAGCTCACGAGAGGGGTCTTCTTACAATGAGCAGTTCTTC. It specifies CASSREGSSYNEQFF.

This clonotype was counted ten times or more. This chain links TRBV7-2 with TRBJ2-7; no definite D call. From germline, CDR1 is SGHTA and CDR2 FQGNSA. Deletions cut 3 bases from V and 0 bases from J, with 9 bases between. CDR3 length: 14 residues. CDR3 DNA: TGTGCCAGCAGCTTCGGCGTAAGCTCCTACGAGCAGTACTTC. Translating gives CASSFGVSSYEQYF.

This clonotype was observed many times. The chain joins TRBV10-1 to TRBJ1-1, with D perhaps matching TRBD1 (6 bases). The CDR3 has 15 residues. In germline, CDR1 is WNHNN, CDR2 SYGVQD (reference sequence). Trimming removed 3 bases from V and 1 base from J, with 12 bases in between. Here the CDR3 reads CASSDPGTPNTEAFF. The CDR3 DNA reads TGCGCCAGCAGTGACCCCGGGACACCGAACACTGAAGCTTTCTTT.